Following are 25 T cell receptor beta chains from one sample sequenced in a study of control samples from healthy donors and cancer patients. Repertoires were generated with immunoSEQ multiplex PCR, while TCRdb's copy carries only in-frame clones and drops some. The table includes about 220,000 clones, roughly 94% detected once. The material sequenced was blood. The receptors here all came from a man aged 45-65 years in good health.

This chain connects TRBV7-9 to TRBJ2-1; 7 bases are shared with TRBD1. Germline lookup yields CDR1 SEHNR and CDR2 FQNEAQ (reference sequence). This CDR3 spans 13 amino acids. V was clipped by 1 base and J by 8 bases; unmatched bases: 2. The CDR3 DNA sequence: TGTGCCAGCAGCTTAGTAGGGGGCTATGAGCAGTTCTTC. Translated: CASSLVGGYEQFF.

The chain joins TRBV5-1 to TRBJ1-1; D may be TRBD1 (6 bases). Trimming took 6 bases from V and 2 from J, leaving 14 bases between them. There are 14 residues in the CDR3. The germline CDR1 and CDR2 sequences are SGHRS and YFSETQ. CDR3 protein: CASTWGALNTEAFF. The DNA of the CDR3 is TGCGCCAGCACTTGGGGGGCTTTAAACACTGAAGCTTTCTTT.

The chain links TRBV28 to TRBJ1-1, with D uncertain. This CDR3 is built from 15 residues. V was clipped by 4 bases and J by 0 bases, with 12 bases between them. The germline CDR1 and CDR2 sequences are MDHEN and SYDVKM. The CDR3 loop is CASSSLQGLNTEAFF. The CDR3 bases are TGTGCCAGCAGTTCCCTCCAAGGCCTGAACACTGAAGCTTTCTTT.

The CDR3 protein is CASSVDRPYGYTF. In nucleotides, the CDR3 is TGTGCCAGCAGCGTGGACAGGCCCTATGGCTACACCTTC. V gene TRBV11-2 combines with J gene TRBJ1-2; 7 bases fit TRBD1. With V trimmed by 5 bases and J by 4 bases, 4 bases remained unmatched. This CDR3 is 13 amino acids long. Germline V gene data show CDR1 as SGHAT and CDR2 as FQNNGV.

The CDR3 DNA reads as TGTGCCAGCTCACCACGAATTGGGGACGAGCAGTACGTC. Protein: CASSPRIGDEQYV. V is TRBV18 and J is TRBJ2-7; D not certain. V lost 1 base to trimming and J lost 5 bases, with 9 bases between them. The CDR3 is 13 amino acids. Germline V gene data show CDR1 as KGHSH and CDR2 as LQKENI.

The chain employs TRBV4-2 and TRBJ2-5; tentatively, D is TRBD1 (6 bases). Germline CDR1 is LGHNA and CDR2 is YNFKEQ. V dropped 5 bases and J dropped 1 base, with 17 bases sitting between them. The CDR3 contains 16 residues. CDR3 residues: CASSSLQGTLQETQYF. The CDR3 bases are TGTGCCAGCAGCTCGTTGCAGGGGACCCTCCAAGAGACCCAGTACTTC.

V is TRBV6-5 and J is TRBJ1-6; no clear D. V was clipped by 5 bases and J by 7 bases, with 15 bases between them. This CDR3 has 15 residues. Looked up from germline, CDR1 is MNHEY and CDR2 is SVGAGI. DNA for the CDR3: TGTGCCAGCAGTCGAAGAGCAGGATTGAATTCACCCCTCCACTTT. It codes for CASSRRAGLNSPLHF.

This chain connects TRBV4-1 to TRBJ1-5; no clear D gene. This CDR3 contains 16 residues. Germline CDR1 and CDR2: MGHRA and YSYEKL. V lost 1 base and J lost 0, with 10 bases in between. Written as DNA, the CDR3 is TGCGCCAGCAGCCAAGTCCAGCAATATAGCAATCAGCCCCAGCATTTT. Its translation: CASSQVQQYSNQPQHF.

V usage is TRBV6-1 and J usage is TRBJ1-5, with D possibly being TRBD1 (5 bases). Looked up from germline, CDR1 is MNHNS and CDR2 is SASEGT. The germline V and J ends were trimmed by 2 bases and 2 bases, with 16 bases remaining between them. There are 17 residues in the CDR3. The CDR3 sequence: CASSEFRGMGGNQPQHF. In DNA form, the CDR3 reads TGTGCCAGCAGTGAATTTCGAGGGATGGGGGGCAATCAGCCCCAGCATTTT.

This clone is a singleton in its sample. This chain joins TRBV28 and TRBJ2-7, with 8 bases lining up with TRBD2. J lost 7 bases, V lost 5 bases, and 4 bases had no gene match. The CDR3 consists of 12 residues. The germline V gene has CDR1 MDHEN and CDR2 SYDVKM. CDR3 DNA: TGTGCCAGCAGTGAGCGGGGGCTGGAGCAGTACTTC. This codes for CASSERGLEQYF.

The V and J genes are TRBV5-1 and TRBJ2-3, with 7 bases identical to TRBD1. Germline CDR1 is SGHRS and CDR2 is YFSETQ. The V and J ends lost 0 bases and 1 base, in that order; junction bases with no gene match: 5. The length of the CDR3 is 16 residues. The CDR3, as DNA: TGCGCCAGCAGCTTGGGGGTAGGGGGCGGCACAGATACGCAGTATTTT. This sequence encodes CASSLGVGGGTDTQYF.

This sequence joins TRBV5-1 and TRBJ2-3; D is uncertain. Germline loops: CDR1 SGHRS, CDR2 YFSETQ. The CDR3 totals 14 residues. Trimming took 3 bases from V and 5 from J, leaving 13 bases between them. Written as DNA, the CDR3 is TGCGCCAGCAGCTCACTCCCACTACTAGATACGCAGTATTTT. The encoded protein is CASSSLPLLDTQYF.

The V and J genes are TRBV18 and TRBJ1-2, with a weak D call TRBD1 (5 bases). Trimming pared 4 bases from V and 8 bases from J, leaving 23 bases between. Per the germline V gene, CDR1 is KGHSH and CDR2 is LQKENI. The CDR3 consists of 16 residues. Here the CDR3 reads CASSQRPYGGADGYTF. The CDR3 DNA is TGTGCCAGCTCACAGAGACCTTACGGAGGGGCGGACGGCTACACCTTC.

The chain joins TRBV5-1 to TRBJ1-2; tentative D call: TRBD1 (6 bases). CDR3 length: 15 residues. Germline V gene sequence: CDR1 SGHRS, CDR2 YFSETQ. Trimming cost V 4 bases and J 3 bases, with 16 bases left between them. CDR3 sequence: CASSLPGAIDYGYTF. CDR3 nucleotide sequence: TGCGCCAGCAGCCTTCCAGGGGCGATTGACTATGGCTACACCTTC. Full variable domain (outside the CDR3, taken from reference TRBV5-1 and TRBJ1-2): KAGVTQTPRYLIKTRGQQVTLSCSPISGHRSVSWYQQTPGQGLQFLFEYFSETQRNKGNFPGRFSGRQFSNSRSEMNVSTLELGDSALYLCASSLPGAIDYGYTFGSGTRLTVV.

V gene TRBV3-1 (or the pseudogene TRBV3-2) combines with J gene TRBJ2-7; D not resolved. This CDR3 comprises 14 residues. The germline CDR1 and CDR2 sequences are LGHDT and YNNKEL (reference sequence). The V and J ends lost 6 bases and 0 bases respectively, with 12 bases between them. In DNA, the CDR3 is TGTGCCAGCAGGCTCGGGCCGAGCTCCTACGAGCAGTACTTC. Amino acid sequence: CASRLGPSSYEQYF.

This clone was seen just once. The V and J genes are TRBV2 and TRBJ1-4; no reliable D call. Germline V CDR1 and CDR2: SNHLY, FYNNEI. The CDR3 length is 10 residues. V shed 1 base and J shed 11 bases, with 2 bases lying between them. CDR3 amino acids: CASSEGKLFF. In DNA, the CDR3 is TGTGCCAGCAGTGAAGGGAAACTGTTTTTT.

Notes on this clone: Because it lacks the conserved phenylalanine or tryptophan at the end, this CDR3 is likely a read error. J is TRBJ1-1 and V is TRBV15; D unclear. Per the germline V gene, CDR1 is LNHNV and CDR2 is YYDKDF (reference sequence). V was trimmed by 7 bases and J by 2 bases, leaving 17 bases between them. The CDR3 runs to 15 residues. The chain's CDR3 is CATMLWPEGNTEAFL. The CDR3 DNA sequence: TGTGCCACCATGCTCTGGCCCGAGGGAAACACTGAAGCTTTCCTT.

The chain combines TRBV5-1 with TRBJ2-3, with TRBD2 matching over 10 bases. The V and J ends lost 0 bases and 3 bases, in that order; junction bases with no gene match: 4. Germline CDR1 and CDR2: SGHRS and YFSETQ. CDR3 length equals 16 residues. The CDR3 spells CASSLALAGETDTQYF. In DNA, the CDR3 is TGCGCCAGCAGCTTGGCCCTAGCGGGGGAAACAGATACGCAGTATTTT.

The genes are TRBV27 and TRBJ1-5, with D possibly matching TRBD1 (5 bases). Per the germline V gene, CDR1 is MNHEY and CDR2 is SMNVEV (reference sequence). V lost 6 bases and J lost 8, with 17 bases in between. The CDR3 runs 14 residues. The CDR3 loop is CASSTLEGREPQHF. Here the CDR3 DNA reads TGTGCCAGCAGCACCCTCGAGGGGAGGGAGCCCCAGCATTTT.

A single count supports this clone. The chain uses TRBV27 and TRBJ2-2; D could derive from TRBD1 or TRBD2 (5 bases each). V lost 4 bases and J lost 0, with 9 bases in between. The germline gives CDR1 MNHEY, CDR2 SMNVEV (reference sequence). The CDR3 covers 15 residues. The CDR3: CASSYGAPNTGELFF. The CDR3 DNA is TGTGCCAGCAGTTACGGGGCCCCGAACACCGGGGAGCTGTTTTTT.

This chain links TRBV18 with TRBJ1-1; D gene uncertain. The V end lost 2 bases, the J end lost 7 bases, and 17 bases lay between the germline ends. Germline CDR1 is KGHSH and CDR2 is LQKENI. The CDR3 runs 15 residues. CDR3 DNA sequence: TGTGCCAGCTCACCATCTATGGACGGGGTTAATGAAGCTTTCTTT. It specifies CASSPSMDGVNEAFF.

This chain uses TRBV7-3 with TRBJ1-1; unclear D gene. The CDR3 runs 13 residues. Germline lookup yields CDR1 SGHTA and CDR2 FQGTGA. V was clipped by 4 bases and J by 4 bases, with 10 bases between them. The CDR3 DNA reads TGTGCCAGCAGCTCGGACGGAGTCACTGAAGCTTTCTTT. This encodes CASSSDGVTEAFF.

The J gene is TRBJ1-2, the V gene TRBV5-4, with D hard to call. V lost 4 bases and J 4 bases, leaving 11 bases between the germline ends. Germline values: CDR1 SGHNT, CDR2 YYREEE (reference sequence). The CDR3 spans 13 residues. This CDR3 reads CASSTDLLYGYTF. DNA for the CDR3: TGTGCCAGCAGCACCGACCTGCTCTATGGCTACACCTTC.

The CDR3 is CASSFAGQVLTDTQYF. DNA of the CDR3: TGCGCCAGCAGCTTCGCCGGACAGGTTCTCACAGATACGCAGTATTTT. This rearrangement joins TRBV5-1 to TRBJ2-3; 7 bases map to TRBD1. Germline assignment: CDR1 SGHRS and CDR2 YFSETQ. V shed 2 bases and J 2 bases; nucleotides not matched to a gene: 8. This CDR3 contains 16 residues.

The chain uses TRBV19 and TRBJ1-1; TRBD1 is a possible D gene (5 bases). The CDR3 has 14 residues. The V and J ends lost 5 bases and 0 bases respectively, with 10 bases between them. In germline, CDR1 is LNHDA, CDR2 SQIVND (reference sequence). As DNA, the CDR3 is TGTGCCAGTAGTTCCCCAGGGCTGAACACTGAAGCTTTCTTT. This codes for CASSSPGLNTEAFF.